Listed here is a single TCR beta chain. In the original workflow: Amplification with reference gene primers provided the estimates of nucleated cell counts. Sequencing used immunoSEQ multiplex PCR; TCRdb keeps in-frame clones, though not all of them. V and J calls and clone size are those listed in that table; D and trimming were worked out from the DNA. The repertoire holds around 140,000 clones, with approximately 81% as singletons. This entry belongs to a study of blood T cell repertoires in COVID-19. Overall study context: COVID-19 samples collected from the United States, Italy and Spain covered acute and convalescent phases.

Looked up from germline, CDR1 is MNHEY and CDR2 is SVGEGT. There are 12 residues in the CDR3. Trimming stripped 5 bases from V and 7 bases from J, with 9 bases between. The sequencing input was peripheral blood. This chain joins TRBV6-2 or TRBV6-3 and TRBJ2-1; maybe TRBD2 (5 bases). The origin of this receptor is a human donor with acute or convalescent COVID-19. The donor label of this sample is uncertain. CDR3: CASSRDVNEQFF. The CDR3 nucleotides are TGTGCCAGCAGTCGGGATGTGAATGAGCAGTTCTTC.